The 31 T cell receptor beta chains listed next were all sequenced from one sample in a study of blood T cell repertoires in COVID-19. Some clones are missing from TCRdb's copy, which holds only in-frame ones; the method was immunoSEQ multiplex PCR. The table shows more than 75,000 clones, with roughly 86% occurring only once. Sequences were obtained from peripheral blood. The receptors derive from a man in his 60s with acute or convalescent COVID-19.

CDR3 in amino acids: CAISGTGEKLFF. The CDR3 region has the DNA TGTGCCATCAGTGGGACGGGAGAAAAACTGTTTTTT. V is TRBV10-3 and J is TRBJ1-4; no definite D call. The V and J ends lost 4 bases and 8 bases respectively, with 8 bases between them. CDR3 length equals 12 residues. Germline V CDR1 and CDR2: ENHRY, SYGVKD.

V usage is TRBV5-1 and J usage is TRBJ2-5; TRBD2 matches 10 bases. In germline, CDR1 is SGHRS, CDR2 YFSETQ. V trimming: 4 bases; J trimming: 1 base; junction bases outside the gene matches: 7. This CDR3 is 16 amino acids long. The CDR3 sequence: CASSAGLASVQETQYF. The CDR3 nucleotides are TGCGCCAGCAGCGCGGGACTAGCGTCCGTCCAAGAGACCCAGTACTTC. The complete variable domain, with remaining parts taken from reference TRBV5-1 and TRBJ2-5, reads KAGVTQTPRYLIKTRGQQVTLSCSPISGHRSVSWYQQTPGQGLQFLFEYFSETQRNKGNFPGRFSGRQFSNSRSEMNVSTLELGDSALYLCASSAGLASVQETQYFGPGTRLLVL.

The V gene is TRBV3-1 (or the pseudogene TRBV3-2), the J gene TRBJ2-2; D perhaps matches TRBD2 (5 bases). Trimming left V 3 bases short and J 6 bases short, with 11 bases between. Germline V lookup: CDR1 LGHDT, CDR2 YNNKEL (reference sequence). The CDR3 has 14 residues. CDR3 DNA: TGTGCCAGCAGCCAGAGGGATAGGGCCGGGGAGCTGTTTTTT. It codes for CASSQRDRAGELFF.

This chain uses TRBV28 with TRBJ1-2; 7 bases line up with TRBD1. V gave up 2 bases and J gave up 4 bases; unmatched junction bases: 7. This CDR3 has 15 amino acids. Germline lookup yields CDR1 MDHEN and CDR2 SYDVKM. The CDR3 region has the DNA TGTGCCAGCAGTTTACCCCCAGGGGGTGGCTATGGCTACACCTTC. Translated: CASSLPPGGGYGYTF.

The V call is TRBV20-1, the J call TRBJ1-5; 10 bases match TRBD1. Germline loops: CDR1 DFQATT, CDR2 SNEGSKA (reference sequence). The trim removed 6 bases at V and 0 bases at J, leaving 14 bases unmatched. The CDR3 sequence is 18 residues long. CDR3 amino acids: CSASWDRGIGYSNQPQHF. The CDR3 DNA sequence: TGCAGTGCGAGTTGGGACAGGGGAATTGGTTATAGCAATCAGCCCCAGCATTTT.

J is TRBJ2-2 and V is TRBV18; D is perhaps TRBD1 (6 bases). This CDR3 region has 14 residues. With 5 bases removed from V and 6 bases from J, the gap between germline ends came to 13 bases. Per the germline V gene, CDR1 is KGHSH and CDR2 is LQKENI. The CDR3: CASSRTEFPGELFF. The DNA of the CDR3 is TGTGCCAGCTCAAGGACAGAGTTCCCCGGGGAGCTGTTTTTT.

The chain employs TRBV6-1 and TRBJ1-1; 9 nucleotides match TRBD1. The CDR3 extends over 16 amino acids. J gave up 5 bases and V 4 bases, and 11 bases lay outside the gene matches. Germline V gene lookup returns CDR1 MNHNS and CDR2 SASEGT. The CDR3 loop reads CASSAPGTGSGTEAFF. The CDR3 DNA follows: TGTGCCAGCAGTGCCCCCGGGACAGGGTCGGGGACTGAAGCTTTCTTT.

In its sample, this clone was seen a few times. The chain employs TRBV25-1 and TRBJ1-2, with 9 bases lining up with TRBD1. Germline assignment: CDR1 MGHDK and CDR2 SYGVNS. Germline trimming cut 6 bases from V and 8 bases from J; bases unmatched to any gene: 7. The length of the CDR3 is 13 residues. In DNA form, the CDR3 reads TGTGCCAGCAGCTCTACAGGGGGCCTCGGCTACACCTTC. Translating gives CASSSTGGLGYTF.

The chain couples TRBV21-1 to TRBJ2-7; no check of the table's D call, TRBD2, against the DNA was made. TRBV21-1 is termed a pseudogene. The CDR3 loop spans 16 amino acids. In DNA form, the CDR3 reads TGTGCCAGCAGCAAAGCGCTCTCCCGGGAGGTATGCGAGCAGTACTTC. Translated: CASSKALSREVCEQYF.

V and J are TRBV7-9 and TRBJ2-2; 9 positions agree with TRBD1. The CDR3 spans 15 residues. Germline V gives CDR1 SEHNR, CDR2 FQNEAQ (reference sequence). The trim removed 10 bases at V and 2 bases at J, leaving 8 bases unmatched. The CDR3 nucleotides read TGTGCCACTACGACAGGGGGAGGTAACACCGGGGAGCTGTTTTTT. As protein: CATTTGGGNTGELFF.

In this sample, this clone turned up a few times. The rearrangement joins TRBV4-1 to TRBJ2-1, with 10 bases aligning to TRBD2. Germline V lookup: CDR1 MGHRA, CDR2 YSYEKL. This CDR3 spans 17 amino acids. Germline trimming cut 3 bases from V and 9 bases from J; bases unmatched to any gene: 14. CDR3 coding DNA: TGCGCCAGCAGCCACACACCGTCCAGCGGGGGGGCCTTTGAGCAGTTCTTC. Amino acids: CASSHTPSSGGAFEQFF.

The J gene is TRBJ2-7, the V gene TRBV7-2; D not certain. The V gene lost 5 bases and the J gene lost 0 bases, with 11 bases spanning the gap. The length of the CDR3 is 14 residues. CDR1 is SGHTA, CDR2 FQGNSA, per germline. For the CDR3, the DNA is TGTGCCAGCAGCAGCGATCAGAGCTCCTACGAGCAGTACTTC. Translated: CASSSDQSSYEQYF. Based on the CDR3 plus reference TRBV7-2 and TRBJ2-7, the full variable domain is GAGVSQSPSNKVTEKGKDVELRCDPISGHTALYWYRQSLGQGLEFLIYFQGNSAPDKSGLPSDRFSAERTGGSVSTLTIQRTQQEDSAVYLCASSSDQSSYEQYFGPGTRLTVT.

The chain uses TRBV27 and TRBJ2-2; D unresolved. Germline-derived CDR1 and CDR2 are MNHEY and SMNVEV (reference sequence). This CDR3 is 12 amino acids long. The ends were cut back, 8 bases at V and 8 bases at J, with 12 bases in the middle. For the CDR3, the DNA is TGTGCCAGCCAAACCCCCCGGGGGGAGCTGTTTTTT. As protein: CASQTPRGELFF.

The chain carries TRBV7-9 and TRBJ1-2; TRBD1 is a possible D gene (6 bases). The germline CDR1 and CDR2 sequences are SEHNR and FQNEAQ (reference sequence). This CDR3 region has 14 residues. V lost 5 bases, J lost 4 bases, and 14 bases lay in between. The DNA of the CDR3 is TGTGCCAGCAGCCCCTACAGGGAGCCCTATGGCTACACCTTC. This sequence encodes CASSPYREPYGYTF.

This CDR3 reads CASSLDQRALNIQYF. The CDR3 DNA follows: TGTGCCAGCAGCTTAGATCAGCGGGCCCTAAACATTCAGTACTTC. V and J are TRBV7-2 and TRBJ2-4, with TRBD2 as a possible D gene (6 bases). The ends were cut back, 1 base at V and 6 bases at J, with 13 bases in the middle. The CDR3 length is 15 residues. Germline CDR1 and CDR2: SGHTA and FQGNSA.

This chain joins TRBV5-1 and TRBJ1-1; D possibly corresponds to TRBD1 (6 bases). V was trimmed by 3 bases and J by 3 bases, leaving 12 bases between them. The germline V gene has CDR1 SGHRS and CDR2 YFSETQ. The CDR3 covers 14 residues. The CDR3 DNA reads TGCGCCAGCAGCTCCGGGAACAGGGACACTGAAGCTTTCTTT. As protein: CASSSGNRDTEAFF.

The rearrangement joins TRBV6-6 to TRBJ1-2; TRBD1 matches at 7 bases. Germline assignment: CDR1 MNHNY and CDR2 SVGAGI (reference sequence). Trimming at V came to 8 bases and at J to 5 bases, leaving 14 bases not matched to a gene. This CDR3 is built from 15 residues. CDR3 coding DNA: TGTGCCAGCGACGCCCCGGGACAGAATAATTATGGCTACACCTTC. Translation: CASDAPGQNNYGYTF.

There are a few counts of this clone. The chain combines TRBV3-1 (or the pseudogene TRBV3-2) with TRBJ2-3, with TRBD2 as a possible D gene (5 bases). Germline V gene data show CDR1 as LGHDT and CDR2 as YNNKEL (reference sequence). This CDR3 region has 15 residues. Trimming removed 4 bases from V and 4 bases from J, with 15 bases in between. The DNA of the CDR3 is TGTGCCAGCAGCCCCGACGGGCGGGCGGCAGATACGCAGTATTTT. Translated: CASSPDGRAADTQYF.

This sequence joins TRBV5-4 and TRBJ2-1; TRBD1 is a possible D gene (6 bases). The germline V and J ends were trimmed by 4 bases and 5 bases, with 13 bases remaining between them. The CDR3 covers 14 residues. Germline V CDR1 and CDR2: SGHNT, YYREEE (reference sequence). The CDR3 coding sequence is TGTGCCAGCAGCGGTCAGGGGTCAAACAATGAGCAGTTCTTC. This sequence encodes CASSGQGSNNEQFF.

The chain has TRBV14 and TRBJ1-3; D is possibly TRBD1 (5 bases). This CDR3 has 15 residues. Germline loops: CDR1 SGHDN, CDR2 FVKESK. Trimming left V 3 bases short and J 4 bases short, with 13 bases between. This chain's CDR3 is CASSHTTGDGNTIYF. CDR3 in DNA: TGTGCCAGCAGCCACACCACAGGCGACGGAAACACCATATATTTT.

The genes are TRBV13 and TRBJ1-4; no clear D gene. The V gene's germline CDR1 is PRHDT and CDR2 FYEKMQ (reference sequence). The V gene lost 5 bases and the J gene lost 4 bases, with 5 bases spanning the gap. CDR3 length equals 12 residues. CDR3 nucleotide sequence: TGTGCCAGCAGCCTCAGTAATGAAAAACTGTTTTTT. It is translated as CASSLSNEKLFF.

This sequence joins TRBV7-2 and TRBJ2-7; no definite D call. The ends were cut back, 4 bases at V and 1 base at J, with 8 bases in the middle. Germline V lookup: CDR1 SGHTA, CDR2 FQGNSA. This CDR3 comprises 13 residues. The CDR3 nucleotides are TGTGCCAGCAGCTACGGGTTTTCCTACGAGCAGTACTTC. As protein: CASSYGFSYEQYF.

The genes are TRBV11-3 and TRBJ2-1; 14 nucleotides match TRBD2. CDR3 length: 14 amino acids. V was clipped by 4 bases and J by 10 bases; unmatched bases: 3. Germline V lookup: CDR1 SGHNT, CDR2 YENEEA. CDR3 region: CASSSGLAGGEQFF. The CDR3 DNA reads TGTGCCAGCAGCTCTGGACTAGCGGGAGGAGAGCAGTTCTTC.

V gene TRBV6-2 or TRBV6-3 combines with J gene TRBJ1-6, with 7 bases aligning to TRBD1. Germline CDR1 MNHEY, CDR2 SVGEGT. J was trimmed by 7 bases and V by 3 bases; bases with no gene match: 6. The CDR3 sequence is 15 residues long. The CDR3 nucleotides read TGTGCCAGCAGTTATTGGGACAGTGGAAATTCACCCCTCCACTTT. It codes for CASSYWDSGNSPLHF.

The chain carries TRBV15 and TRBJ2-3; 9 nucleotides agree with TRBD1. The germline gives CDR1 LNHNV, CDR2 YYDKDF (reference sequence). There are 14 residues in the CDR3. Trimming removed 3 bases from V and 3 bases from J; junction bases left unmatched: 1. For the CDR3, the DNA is TGTGCCACCAGCAGGGGACAGGGTACAGATACGCAGTATTTT. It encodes CATSRGQGTDTQYF.

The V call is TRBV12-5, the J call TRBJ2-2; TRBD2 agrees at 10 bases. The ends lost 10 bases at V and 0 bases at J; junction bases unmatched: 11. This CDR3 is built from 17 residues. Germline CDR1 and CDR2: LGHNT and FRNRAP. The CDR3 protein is CATGLTLAGANTGELFF. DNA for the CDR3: TGTGCTACTGGGCTGACTCTAGCGGGGGCGAACACCGGGGAGCTGTTTTTT.

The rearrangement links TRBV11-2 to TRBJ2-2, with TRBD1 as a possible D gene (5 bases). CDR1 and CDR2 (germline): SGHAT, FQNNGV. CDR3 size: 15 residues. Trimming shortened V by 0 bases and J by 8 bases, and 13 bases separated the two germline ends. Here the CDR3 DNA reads TGTGCCAGCAGCTTAGATCAAGTAGGGGTGGGGGAGCTGTTTTTT. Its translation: CASSLDQVGVGELFF.

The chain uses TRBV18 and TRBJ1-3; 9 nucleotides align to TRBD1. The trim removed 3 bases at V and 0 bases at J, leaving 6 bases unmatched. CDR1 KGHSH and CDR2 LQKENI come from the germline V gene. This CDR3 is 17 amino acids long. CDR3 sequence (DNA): TGTGCCAGCTCACCTACAGGGGGCATCCACTCTGGAAACACCATATATTTT. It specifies CASSPTGGIHSGNTIYF.

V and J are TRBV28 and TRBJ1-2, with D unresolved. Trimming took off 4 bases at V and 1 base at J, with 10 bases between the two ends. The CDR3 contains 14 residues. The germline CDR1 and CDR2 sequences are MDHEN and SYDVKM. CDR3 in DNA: TGTGCCAGCAGTTCCCCAGGATATAACTATGGCTACACCTTC. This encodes CASSSPGYNYGYTF.

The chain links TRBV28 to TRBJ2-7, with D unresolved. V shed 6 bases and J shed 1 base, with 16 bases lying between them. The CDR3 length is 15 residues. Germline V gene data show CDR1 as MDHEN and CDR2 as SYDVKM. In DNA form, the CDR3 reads TGTGCCAGCAGCTCAACGGCAGGCAAGTCCTACGAGCAGTACTTC. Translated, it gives CASSSTAGKSYEQYF.

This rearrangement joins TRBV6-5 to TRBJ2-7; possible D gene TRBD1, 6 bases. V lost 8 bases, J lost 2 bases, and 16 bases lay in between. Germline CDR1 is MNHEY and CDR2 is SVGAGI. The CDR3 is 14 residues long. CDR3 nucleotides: TGTGCCAGCCGACGCCCAGGACAGACCTACGAGCAGTACTTC. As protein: CASRRPGQTYEQYF.